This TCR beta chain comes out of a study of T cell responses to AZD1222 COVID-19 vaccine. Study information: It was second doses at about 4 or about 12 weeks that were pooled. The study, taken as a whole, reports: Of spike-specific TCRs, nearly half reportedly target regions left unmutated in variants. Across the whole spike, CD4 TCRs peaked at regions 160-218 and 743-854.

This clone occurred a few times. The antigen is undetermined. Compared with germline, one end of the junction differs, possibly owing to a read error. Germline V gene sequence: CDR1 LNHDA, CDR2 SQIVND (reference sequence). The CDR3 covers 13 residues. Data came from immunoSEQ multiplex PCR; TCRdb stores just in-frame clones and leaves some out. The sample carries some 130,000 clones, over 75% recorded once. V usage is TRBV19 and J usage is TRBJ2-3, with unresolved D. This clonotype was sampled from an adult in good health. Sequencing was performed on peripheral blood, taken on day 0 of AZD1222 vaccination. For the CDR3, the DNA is TGTGCCAGTAGTATACTAGGCACCGATACGCAGTATTTT. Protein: CASSILGTDTQYF.